A single sample gave rise to the 20 T cell receptor beta chains below, sequenced in a study of read filtering for tumor transcriptome and immune sequencing. The library was built from roughly 400 ng RNA with molecular barcoded adaptors for alpha/delta and beta/gamma chains. Each CDR3 protein is one row after TCRdb ran MiXCR on the reads. The sample lists some 48,000 distinct CDR3 sequences, around 20% seen once, with 15% to 17% in the top ten. Material: a population of CD138-negative cells sorted from bone marrow. These receptors originate from a donor at least 40 years old with multiple myeloma.

This clonotype appeared many times. The rearrangement links TRBV6-5 to TRBJ2-1; 9 positions match TRBD2. The CDR3 runs 16 residues. With V trimmed by 4 bases and J by 2 bases, 6 bases remained unmatched. Germline CDR1 is MNHEY and CDR2 is SVGAGI. CDR3 sequence reads: CASSSPLAGAYNEQFF. The CDR3 DNA reads as TGTGCCAGCAGTTCCCCTTTAGCGGGAGCCTACAATGAGCAGTTCTTC.

This clonotype was seen at least ten times. The rearrangement uses TRBV7-9 and TRBJ2-1; 10 bases fit TRBD2. J gave up 5 bases and V 2 bases, and 6 bases lay outside the gene matches. The CDR3 contains 16 residues. CDR1 and CDR2 from the germline V gene are SEHNR and FQNEAQ (reference sequence). CDR3 bases: TGTGCCAGCAGCTTACCTAGCGGGGGTCGGGACAATGAGCAGTTCTTC. It is translated as CASSLPSGGRDNEQFF.

This clonotype was counted a few times. The V call is TRBV11-2, the J call TRBJ2-7, with 12 bases identical to TRBD2. V lost 5 bases to trimming and J lost 5 bases; unmatched junction nucleotides: 10. The CDR3 consists of 16 residues. Germline V gives CDR1 SGHAT, CDR2 FQNNGV. CDR3 coding DNA: TGTGCCAGCAGCCAGCTAGCGGGAGGGCCTGTCGACGAGCAGTACTTC. Translated: CASSQLAGGPVDEQYF. Together with reference TRBV11-2 and TRBJ2-7, the CDR3 gives the full variable domain: EAGVAQSPRYKIIEKRQSVAFWCNPISGHATLYWYQQILGQGPKLLIQFQNNGVVDDSQLPKDRFSAERLKGVDSTLKIQPAKLEDSAVYLCASSQLAGGPVDEQYFGPGTRLTVT.

The V gene is TRBV7-8, the J gene TRBJ2-1, with a possible D match to TRBD1 (5 bases). This CDR3 is 13 amino acids long. Trimming stripped 5 bases from V and 9 bases from J, with 14 bases between. Germline lookup yields CDR1 SGHVS and CDR2 FQNEAQ. CDR3 region: CASSKPGICEQFF. The CDR3, as DNA: TGTGCCAGCAGCAAGCCAGGGATCTGTGAGCAGTTCTTC.

This clonotype was counted at least ten times. The chain has TRBV23-1 and TRBJ2-3; 7 bases fit TRBD2. TRBV23-1 counts as an open reading frame of uncertain function. The CDR3 is 18 residues long. V lost 0 bases to trimming and J lost 4 bases; unmatched junction nucleotides: 13. The CDR3 spells CASSQSPWTREVADTQYF. The CDR3 coding sequence is TGCGCCAGCAGTCAATCCCCCTGGACCCGGGAGGTGGCAGATACGCAGTATTTT.

For this clonotype: Compared with germline, one end of the junction differs, possibly owing to a read error. V gene TRBV5-1 combines with J gene TRBJ2-1; D not certain. Looked up from germline, CDR1 is SGHRS and CDR2 is YFSETQ. The CDR3 is 14 residues long. CDR3 loop: CASSPAGSYDEQFF. Written as DNA, the CDR3 is TGCGCCAGTAGTCCCGCCGGATCCTACGATGAGCAGTTCTTC.

This clonotype was recorded a few times. Compared with germline, one end of the junction differs, possibly owing to a read error. The V call is TRBV2, the J call TRBJ1-4, with D hard to call. Germline assignment: CDR1 SNHLY and CDR2 FYNNEI. This CDR3 region has 14 residues. The CDR3: CASSDKVMNEKPFF. The CDR3, as DNA: TGTGCCAGCAGTGATAAGGTTATGAATGAAAAACCGTTTTTT.

This clonotype occurred many times. V is TRBV7-2 and J is TRBJ2-5, with D possibly matching TRBD1 (5 bases). Trimming cost V 1 base and J 3 bases, with 24 bases left between them. The CDR3 has 19 amino acids. The germline V gene encodes CDR1 SGHTA and CDR2 FQGNSA. The DNA of the CDR3 is TGTGCCAGCAGCTTAGTGGTTATTTCCAGGGCCGCCCTGAAAGAGACCCAGTACTTC. Amino acid sequence: CASSLVVISRAALKETQYF.

V and J are TRBV20-1 and TRBJ2-1; the D gene is possibly TRBD1 (5 bases). V lost 5 bases and J 10 bases, leaving 15 bases between the germline ends. The CDR3 contains 12 residues. CDR1 and CDR2 (germline): DFQATT, SNEGSKA (reference sequence). The CDR3 sequence is CSAVHQGLEQFF. The DNA for the CDR3 is TGCAGTGCTGTGCACCAGGGATTGGAGCAGTTCTTC.

Worth noting for this clonotype: A much larger clone differs by one base, so this may be a read error. This rearrangement joins TRBV19 to TRBJ1-4; no reliable D call. Germline CDR1 LNHDA, CDR2 SQIVND (reference sequence). CDR3 length equals 15 residues. The CDR3 spells CASSGSSATNEKLLF. CDR3 DNA: TGTGCCAGTAGTGGCAGCTCCGCAACTAATGAAAAACTGCTTTTT.

This clonotype was counted many times. The chain links TRBV3-1 to TRBJ1-1; D possibly corresponds to TRBD1 (6 bases). The V gene's germline CDR1 is LGHDT and CDR2 YNNKEL (reference sequence). V lost 6 bases and J 2 bases, leaving 19 bases between the germline ends. The CDR3 contains 16 residues. This CDR3 reads CASREGEGLVNTEAFF. CDR3 sequence (DNA): TGTGCCAGCAGGGAGGGGGAGGGTCTTGTTAACACTGAAGCTTTCTTT.

This clonotype has at least ten counts. The rearrangement joins TRBV6-1 to TRBJ1-1; D is unresolved. V lost 4 bases and J 4 bases, leaving 10 bases between the germline ends. Per the germline V gene, CDR1 is MNHNS and CDR2 is SASEGT. CDR3 length: 13 residues. CDR3 nucleotide sequence: TGTGCCAGCAGTGTCGAGGGAGGCACTGAAGCTTTCTTT. This sequence encodes CASSVEGGTEAFF.

This clonotype occurred many times. The V and J genes are TRBV3-1 and TRBJ2-1; D not resolved. Germline V gives CDR1 LGHDT, CDR2 YNNKEL (reference sequence). The CDR3 has 15 residues. V was clipped by 0 bases and J by 4 bases, with 10 bases between them. For the CDR3, the DNA is TGTGCCAGCAGCCAAGACCTAGAACGGTACAATGAGCAGTTCTTC. It specifies CASSQDLERYNEQFF.

This clonotype was seen repeatedly, ten times or more. CDR3 DNA: TGTGCCAGCAGCTACACGGCCGGGACTAATGAAAAACTGTTTTTT. Translating it yields CASSYTAGTNEKLFF. The genes are TRBV7-6 and TRBJ1-4; D not certain. With 4 bases removed from V and 2 bases from J, the gap between germline ends came to 11 bases. Germline CDR1 is SGHVS and CDR2 is FNYEAQ. This CDR3 spans 15 amino acids. Based on the CDR3 plus reference TRBV7-6 and TRBJ1-4, the full variable domain is GAGVSQSPRYKVTKRGQDVALRCDPISGHVSLYWYRQALGQGPEFLTYFNYEAQQDKSGLPNDRFSAERPEGSISTLTIQRTEQRDSAMYRCASSYTAGTNEKLFFGSGTQLSVL.

Ten or more counts support this clonotype. The rearrangement links TRBV7-9 to TRBJ2-1, with 12 bases identical to TRBD2. V dropped 5 bases and J dropped 8; count of bases not matched to a gene: 7. CDR1 is SEHNR, CDR2 FQNEAQ, per germline (reference sequence). The CDR3 runs 15 residues. The CDR3 DNA is TGTGCCAGCAGCAAAGCTAGCGGGAGGGCGGATGAGCAGTTCTTC. Amino acids: CASSKASGRADEQFF.

This clonotype is categorized as medium-sized. The chain combines TRBV24-1 with TRBJ2-1; 9 positions agree with TRBD1. The length of the CDR3 is 15 residues. Germline CDR1 KGHDR, CDR2 SFDVKD. The junction had 7 bases not matched to a gene; V was cut back by 5 bases and J by 6 bases. CDR3 region: CATSGGQGLGNEQFF. For the CDR3, the DNA is TGTGCCACCAGTGGGGGACAGGGCCTCGGCAATGAGCAGTTCTTC.

Ten or more counts support this clonotype. V is TRBV9 and J is TRBJ2-3; D gene uncertain. Trimming left V 3 bases short and J 3 bases short, with 17 bases between. Germline CDR1 SGDLS, CDR2 YYNGEE. CDR3 length equals 16 residues. The DNA for the CDR3 is TGTGCCAGCAGCGCCTTAGGTGTCGGCGAAACAGATACGCAGTATTTT. This sequence encodes CASSALGVGETDTQYF.

This clonotype was counted ten times or more. The chain uses TRBV12-3 or TRBV12-4 and TRBJ2-1; 9 bases agree with TRBD2. V lost 7 bases and J lost 6; bases outside the gene matches: 16. The CDR3 totals 17 residues. The CDR3 DNA reads TGTGCCAGCACAGGGCTAGCGGGATTGGGTGTAGGCAATGAGCAGTTCTTC. This translates into CASTGLAGLGVGNEQFF.

This clonotype was recorded at least ten times. The J gene is TRBJ2-2, the V gene TRBV10-2; 15 positions agree with TRBD2. Germline trimming cut 4 bases from V and 5 bases from J; bases unmatched to any gene: 2. CDR1 WSHSY and CDR2 SAAADI come from the germline V gene. The CDR3 spans 16 residues. This chain's CDR3 is CASSVGTSGGTGELFF. The CDR3 region has the DNA TGCGCCAGCAGTGTCGGGACTAGCGGGGGGACCGGGGAGCTGTTTTTT.

This clonotype was observed many times. Here the CDR3 reads CASTSSGRGSYEQYF. The DNA of the CDR3 is TGTGCCAGCACGTCTAGCGGGAGAGGGTCCTACGAGCAGTACTTC. The V gene is TRBV3-1, the J gene TRBJ2-7; 10 nucleotides agree with TRBD2. V was pared by 7 bases and J by 1 base, with 7 bases of the junction left unmatched. Germline lookup yields CDR1 LGHDT and CDR2 YNNKEL (reference sequence). The CDR3 extends over 15 amino acids.